This TCR beta chain was recorded in a study of identifying expanded T cells in peripheral blood. Study-wide results and limits: Across healthy donors, higher total template counts meant significantly greater approximately 2-week count variance. Technical replicates showed about 1.2 changed clones; two weeks about 16.4; four weeks 19.

Regarding this clone: Antigen unknown.

V was pared by 2 bases and J by 8 bases, with 18 bases between. Germline values: CDR1 MGHRA, CDR2 YSYEKL. The length of the CDR3 is 15 residues. Profiled with immunoSEQ multiplex PCR; TCRdb holds only in-frame clones, not every one. The sample yields around 130,000 clones, 75% to 90% seen once. J is TRBJ1-2 and V is TRBV4-1; D unresolved. This receptor was identified in a person aged 18 to 75 in good health. Source material: blood. This chain's CDR3 is CASSQTDALHRGYTF. The CDR3 DNA is TGCGCCAGCAGCCAAACAGATGCTCTACATCGGGGCTACACCTTC.